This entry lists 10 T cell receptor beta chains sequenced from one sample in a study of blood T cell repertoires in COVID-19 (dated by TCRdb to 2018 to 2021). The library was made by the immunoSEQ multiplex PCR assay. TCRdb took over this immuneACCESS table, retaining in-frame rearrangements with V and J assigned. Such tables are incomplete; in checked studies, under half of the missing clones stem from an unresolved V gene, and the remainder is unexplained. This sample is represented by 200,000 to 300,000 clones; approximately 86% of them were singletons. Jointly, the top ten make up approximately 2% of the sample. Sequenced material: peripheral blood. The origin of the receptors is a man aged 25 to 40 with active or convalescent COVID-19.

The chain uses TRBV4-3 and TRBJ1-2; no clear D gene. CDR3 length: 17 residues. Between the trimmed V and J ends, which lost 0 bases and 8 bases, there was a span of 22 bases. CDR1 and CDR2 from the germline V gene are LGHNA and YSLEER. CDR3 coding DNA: TGCGCCAGCAGCCAAGAAATCCGGGGTGTGGGATCGTGGGGCTACACCTTC. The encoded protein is CASSQEIRGVGSWGYTF.

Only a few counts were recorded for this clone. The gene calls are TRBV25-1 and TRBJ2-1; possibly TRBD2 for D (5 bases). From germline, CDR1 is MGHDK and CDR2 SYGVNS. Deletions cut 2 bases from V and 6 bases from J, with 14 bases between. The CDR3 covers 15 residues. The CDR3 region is CASSEAGRRLNEQFF. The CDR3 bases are TGTGCCAGCAGTGAAGCCGGTCGGAGGCTCAATGAGCAGTTCTTC.

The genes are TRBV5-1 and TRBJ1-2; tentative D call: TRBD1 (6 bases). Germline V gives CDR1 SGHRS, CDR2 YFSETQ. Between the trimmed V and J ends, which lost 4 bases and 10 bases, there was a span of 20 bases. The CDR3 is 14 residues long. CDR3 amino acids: CASSPPHQTGHYTF. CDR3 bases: TGCGCCAGCAGCCCCCCCCACCAGACGGGACACTACACCTTC.

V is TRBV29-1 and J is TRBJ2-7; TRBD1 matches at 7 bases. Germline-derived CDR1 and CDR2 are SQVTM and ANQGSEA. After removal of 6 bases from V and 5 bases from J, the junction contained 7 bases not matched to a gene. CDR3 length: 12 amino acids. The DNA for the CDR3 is TGCAGCGTCGGAGACAGGGTTAACGAGCAGTACTTC. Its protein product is CSVGDRVNEQYF.

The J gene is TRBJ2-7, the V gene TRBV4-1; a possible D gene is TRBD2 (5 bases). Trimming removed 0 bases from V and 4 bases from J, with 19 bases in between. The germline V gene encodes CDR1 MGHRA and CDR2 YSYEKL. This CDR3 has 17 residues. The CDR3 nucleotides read TGCGCCAGCAGCCAAGATTTTGCCACCCACGGGGTATACGAGCAGTACTTC. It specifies CASSQDFATHGVYEQYF.

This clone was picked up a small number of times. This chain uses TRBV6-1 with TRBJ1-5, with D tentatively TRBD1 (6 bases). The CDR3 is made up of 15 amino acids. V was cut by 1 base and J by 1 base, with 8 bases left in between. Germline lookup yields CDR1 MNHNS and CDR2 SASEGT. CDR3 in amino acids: CASSEGRGSNQPQHF. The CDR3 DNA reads TGTGCCAGCAGTGAAGGTAGGGGGAGCAATCAGCCCCAGCATTTT.

CDR3 sequence (DNA): TGTGCCAGCTCATTGACAGACGGCACAGATACGCAGTATTTT. This sequence encodes CASSLTDGTDTQYF. The V gene is TRBV18, the J gene TRBJ2-3, with D tentatively TRBD1 (5 bases). V gave up 5 bases and J gave up 1 base, with 10 bases separating them. This CDR3 has 14 amino acids. The V gene's germline CDR1 is KGHSH and CDR2 LQKENI.

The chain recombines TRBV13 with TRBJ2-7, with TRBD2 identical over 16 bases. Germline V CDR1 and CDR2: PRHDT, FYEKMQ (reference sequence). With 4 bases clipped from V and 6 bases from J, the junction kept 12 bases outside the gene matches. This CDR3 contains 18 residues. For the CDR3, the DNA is TGTGCCAGCAGCTCAACCCCCGGGACTAGCGGGGGGGCCCTCGAGCAGTACTTC. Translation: CASSSTPGTSGGALEQYF.

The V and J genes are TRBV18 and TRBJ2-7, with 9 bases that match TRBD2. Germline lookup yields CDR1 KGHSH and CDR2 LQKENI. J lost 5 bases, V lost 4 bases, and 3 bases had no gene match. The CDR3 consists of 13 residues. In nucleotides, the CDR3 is TGTGCCAGCTCACGGACTAGCGTCCACGAGCAGTACTTC. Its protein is CASSRTSVHEQYF.

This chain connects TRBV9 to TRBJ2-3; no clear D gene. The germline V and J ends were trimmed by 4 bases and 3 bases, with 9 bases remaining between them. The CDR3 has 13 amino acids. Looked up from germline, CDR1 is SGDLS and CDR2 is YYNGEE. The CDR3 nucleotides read TGTGCCAGCAGCCTTTTCTTAACAGATACGCAGTATTTT. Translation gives CASSLFLTDTQYF.